The TCR beta chain under discussion was sequenced for a study of T cells expressing NK-cell markers. After re-calling the 5' RACE reads, TCRdb lists one entry per CDR3 protein, DNA absent. The clone table shows 150,000 or so distinct CDR3 sequences, with the ten largest holding more than 35%. Looked up from germline, CDR1 is MGHRA and CDR2 is YSYEKL. CDR3 length: 15 residues. Sequenced: blood T cells: a sorted CD56 or NKG2C T cell subset, CD4+ or CD8+ T cells, or bulk PBMC T cells (not recorded which). This receptor was identified in a woman aged 45-60 years in good health. J is TRBJ2-5 and V is TRBV4-1; the D call from TCRdb, TRBD2, cannot be confirmed without DNA. The CDR3 spells CASSLWSGGVETQYF.